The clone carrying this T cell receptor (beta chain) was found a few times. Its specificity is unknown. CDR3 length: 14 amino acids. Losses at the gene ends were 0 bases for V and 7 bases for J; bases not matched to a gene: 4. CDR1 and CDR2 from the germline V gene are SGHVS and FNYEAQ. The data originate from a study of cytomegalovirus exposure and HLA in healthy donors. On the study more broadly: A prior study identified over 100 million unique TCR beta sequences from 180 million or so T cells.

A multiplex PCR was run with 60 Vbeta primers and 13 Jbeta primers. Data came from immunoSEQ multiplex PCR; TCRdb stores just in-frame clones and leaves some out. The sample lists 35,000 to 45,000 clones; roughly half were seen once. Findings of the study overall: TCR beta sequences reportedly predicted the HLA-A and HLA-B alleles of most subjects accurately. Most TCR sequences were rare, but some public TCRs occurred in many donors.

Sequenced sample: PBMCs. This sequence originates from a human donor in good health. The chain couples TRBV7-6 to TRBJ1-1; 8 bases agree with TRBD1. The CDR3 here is CASSLAQGAGEAFF. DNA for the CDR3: TGTGCCAGCAGCTTAGCTCAGGGGGCAGGTGAAGCTTTCTTT. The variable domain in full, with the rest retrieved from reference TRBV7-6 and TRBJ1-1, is GAGVSQSPRYKVTKRGQDVALRCDPISGHVSLYWYRQALGQGPEFLTYFNYEAQQDKSGLPNDRFSAERPEGSISTLTIQRTEQRDSAMYRCASSLAQGAGEAFFGQGTRLTVV.